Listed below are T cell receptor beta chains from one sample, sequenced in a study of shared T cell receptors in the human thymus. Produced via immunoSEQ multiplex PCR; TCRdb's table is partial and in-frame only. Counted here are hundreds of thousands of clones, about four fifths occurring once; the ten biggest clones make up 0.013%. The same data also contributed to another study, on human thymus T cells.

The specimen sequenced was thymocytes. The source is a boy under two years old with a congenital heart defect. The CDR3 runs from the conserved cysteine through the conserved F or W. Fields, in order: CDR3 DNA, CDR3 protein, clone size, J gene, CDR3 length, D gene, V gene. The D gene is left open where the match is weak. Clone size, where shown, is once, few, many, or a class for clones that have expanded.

cdr3_nt: TGTGCCAGCACCCGGGAGCAGGGCCGGGAGCTGTTTTTT
cdr3_aa: CASTREQGRELFF
clone_size: NA
j_call: TRBJ2-2
cdr3_length: 13
d_call: NA
v_call: TRBV7-2

cdr3_nt: TGTGCCAGTAGCCCGGGGCTAGCGGGAGTAGATACGCAGTATTTT
cdr3_aa: CASSPGLAGVDTQYF
clone_size: few
j_call: TRBJ2-3
cdr3_length: 15
d_call: TRBD2
v_call: TRBV19

cdr3_nt: TGTGCCAGCACGATTAGTTCCGGGACTAACGCCTACGAGCAGTACTTC
cdr3_aa: CASTISSGTNAYEQYF
clone_size: few
j_call: TRBJ2-7
cdr3_length: 16
d_call: TRBD2
v_call: TRBV2

cdr3_nt: TGCGCCAGCAGCGGCCGACTAGCCGGAGTTAATGAGCAGTTCTTC
cdr3_aa: CASSGRLAGVNEQFF
clone_size: NA
j_call: TRBJ2-1
cdr3_length: 15
d_call: TRBD2
v_call: TRBV5-1

cdr3_nt: TGCGCCAGCAGCTTGGGACACGATGAGCAGTTCTTC
cdr3_aa: CASSLGHDEQFF
clone_size: NA
j_call: TRBJ2-1
cdr3_length: 12
d_call: NA
v_call: TRBV5-1

cdr3_nt: TGTGCCAGCAGTTTAATGTTTTCCAGGGTCTGCGAGCAGTACTTC
cdr3_aa: CASSLMFSRVCEQYF
clone_size: NA
j_call: TRBJ2-7
cdr3_length: 15
d_call: NA
v_call: TRBV28

cdr3_nt: TGTGCCATCAGTGGAGGGGGCCGCCATGGCTACACCTTC
cdr3_aa: CAISGGGRHGYTF
clone_size: few
j_call: TRBJ1-2
cdr3_length: 13
d_call: TRBD1
v_call: TRBV10-3

cdr3_nt: TGTGCCAGTAGTCCCCGGACACATAACTATGGCTACACCTTC
cdr3_aa: CASSPRTHNYGYTF
clone_size: NA
j_call: TRBJ1-2
cdr3_length: 14
d_call: NA
v_call: TRBV19

cdr3_nt: TGTGCCAGTAGCCCCAGACTGCAGCGGGAGAGAGCCTACGAGCAGTACTTC
cdr3_aa: CASSPRLQRERAYEQYF
clone_size: NA
j_call: TRBJ2-7
cdr3_length: 17
d_call: TRBD2
v_call: TRBV19

cdr3_nt: TGTGCCAGCAGCTTAGCCGGGCGGGATCCAGATACGCAGTATTTT
cdr3_aa: CASSLAGRDPDTQYF
clone_size: NA
j_call: TRBJ2-3
cdr3_length: 15
d_call: NA
v_call: TRBV7-2

cdr3_nt: TGTGCCAGCAGCTTAGGACTAGGGGCCTACAATGAGCAGTTCTTC
cdr3_aa: CASSLGLGAYNEQFF
clone_size: once
j_call: TRBJ2-1
cdr3_length: 15
d_call: NA
v_call: TRBV11-2

cdr3_nt: TGCGCCAGCAGACCGACAGAGAGTTACACCGGGGAGCTGTTTTTT
cdr3_aa: CASRPTESYTGELFF
clone_size: NA
j_call: TRBJ2-2
cdr3_length: 15
d_call: NA
v_call: TRBV4-1

cdr3_nt: TGTGCCAGCACTGGGACAGATACTCCTGAAGCTTTCTTT
cdr3_aa: CASTGTDTPEAFF
clone_size: NA
j_call: TRBJ1-1
cdr3_length: 13
d_call: TRBD1
v_call: TRBV2

cdr3_nt: TGTGCCAGCAGTTTACTTGGGGACAGGGCATGGGGCTACACCTTC
cdr3_aa: CASSLLGDRAWGYTF
clone_size: NA
j_call: TRBJ1-2
cdr3_length: 15
d_call: TRBD1
v_call: TRBV28

cdr3_nt: TGTGCCAGCTCATCAGAGAGGTATAGCAATCAGCCCCAGCATTTT
cdr3_aa: CASSSERYSNQPQHF
clone_size: NA
j_call: TRBJ1-5
cdr3_length: 15
d_call: NA
v_call: TRBV18

cdr3_nt: TGTGCCAGCAGCTTAGATAGGGGACAGGGGGAAGAGACCCAGTACTTC
cdr3_aa: CASSLDRGQGEETQYF
clone_size: NA
j_call: TRBJ2-5
cdr3_length: 16
d_call: TRBD1
v_call: TRBV11-2

cdr3_nt: TGTGCCAGCAGTTCGGGTCAGGGGGAAGGGGCAGATACGCAGTATTTT
cdr3_aa: CASSSGQGEGADTQYF
clone_size: NA
j_call: TRBJ2-3
cdr3_length: 16
d_call: TRBD1
v_call: TRBV28

cdr3_nt: TGTGCCAGCAGCGGACACAGGGGACCTTCGGACTACGAGCAGTACTTC
cdr3_aa: CASSGHRGPSDYEQYF
clone_size: NA
j_call: TRBJ2-7
cdr3_length: 16
d_call: TRBD1
v_call: TRBV5-8

cdr3_nt: TGCGCCAGCAGCCAAGAAGGGGCTAGCGCGACGGAGACCCAGTACTTC
cdr3_aa: CASSQEGASATETQYF
clone_size: NA
j_call: TRBJ2-5
cdr3_length: 16
d_call: NA
v_call: TRBV4-1

cdr3_nt: TGTGCCAGCAGCTTAGCTTCTAGCGGGCCCCTCGGCTACAATGAGCAGTTCTTC
cdr3_aa: CASSLASSGPLGYNEQFF
clone_size: NA
j_call: TRBJ2-1
cdr3_length: 18
d_call: TRBD2
v_call: TRBV7-8

cdr3_nt: TGTGCCAGCAGCCTGGCTGAGACAGGGGGGGACAATGAGCAGTTCTTC
cdr3_aa: CASSLAETGGDNEQFF
clone_size: NA
j_call: TRBJ2-1
cdr3_length: 16
d_call: TRBD1
v_call: TRBV5-8

cdr3_nt: TGTGCCAGCAGCCACTCAACAGGGGAAGGCTACACCTTC
cdr3_aa: CASSHSTGEGYTF
clone_size: few
j_call: TRBJ1-2
cdr3_length: 13
d_call: TRBD1
v_call: TRBV14

cdr3_nt: TGTGCCAGCAGAGGGGAGGGCCGGAGTGAGCAGTTCTTC
cdr3_aa: CASRGEGRSEQFF
clone_size: NA
j_call: TRBJ2-1
cdr3_length: 13
d_call: TRBD2
v_call: TRBV9

cdr3_nt: TGTGCCAGCAGTTTCGGGGTTAAGGGACAGGACGTATTCTACGAGCAGTACTTC
cdr3_aa: CASSFGVKGQDVFYEQYF
clone_size: NA
j_call: TRBJ2-7
cdr3_length: 18
d_call: TRBD1
v_call: TRBV27

cdr3_nt: TGTGCCAGCAGTATTCAGGGGAGGGGAGGCAAAGAGCAGTACTTC
cdr3_aa: CASSIQGRGGKEQYF
clone_size: NA
j_call: TRBJ2-7
cdr3_length: 15
d_call: NA
v_call: TRBV28

cdr3_nt: TGTGCCACCAGCAGAGATAGAGGGCAGGGGTACGAGCAGTACTTC
cdr3_aa: CATSRDRGQGYEQYF
clone_size: few
j_call: TRBJ2-7
cdr3_length: 15
d_call: NA
v_call: TRBV15

cdr3_nt: TGTGCCAGCTCACCCTCCGACAGGAGCTGGGCAGATACGCAGTATTTT
cdr3_aa: CASSPSDRSWADTQYF
clone_size: NA
j_call: TRBJ2-3
cdr3_length: 16
d_call: NA
v_call: TRBV18

cdr3_nt: TGTGCCAGCAGCTTAGGACAGTTTTTGGTTGAGCAGTTCTTC
cdr3_aa: CASSLGQFLVEQFF
clone_size: NA
j_call: TRBJ2-1
cdr3_length: 14
d_call: NA
v_call: TRBV11-2

cdr3_nt: TGTGCCAGCAGCAGGCCGGGGCAGGGGGCAAACTACGAGCAGTACTTC
cdr3_aa: CASSRPGQGANYEQYF
clone_size: NA
j_call: TRBJ2-7
cdr3_length: 16
d_call: TRBD1
v_call: TRBV2

cdr3_nt: TGTGCCAGCAACCCGCCCGCGGGGGGCTATGGCTACACCTTC
cdr3_aa: CASNPPAGGYGYTF
clone_size: NA
j_call: TRBJ1-2
cdr3_length: 14
d_call: NA
v_call: TRBV28

cdr3_nt: TGTGCCAGCGGTCCTAGGCACTTCTCCTACAATGAGCAGTTCTTC
cdr3_aa: CASGPRHFSYNEQFF
clone_size: NA
j_call: TRBJ2-1
cdr3_length: 15
d_call: NA
v_call: TRBV4-2

cdr3_nt: TGCGCCAGCAGCTTGCGAACAGGGGGGGATACGCAGTATTTT
cdr3_aa: CASSLRTGGDTQYF
clone_size: once
j_call: TRBJ2-3
cdr3_length: 14
d_call: TRBD1
v_call: TRBV5-1

cdr3_nt: TGTGCCAGCAGCTTAACCTCTCACAGGGGGCGTAATGAAAAACTGTTTTTT
cdr3_aa: CASSLTSHRGRNEKLFF
clone_size: NA
j_call: TRBJ1-4
cdr3_length: 17
d_call: TRBD1
v_call: TRBV7-2

cdr3_nt: TGTGCCAGCAGCAAGGTCGGGGAGAGGCTAGCGGGAGGGCCCTACGAGCAGTACTTC
cdr3_aa: CASSKVGERLAGGPYEQYF
clone_size: few
j_call: TRBJ2-7
cdr3_length: 19
d_call: TRBD2
v_call: TRBV11-2

cdr3_nt: TGTGCCAGCAGCCAAGCGCGAAAACCCTGGGACAGGACGGCCACTGAAGCTTTCTTT
cdr3_aa: CASSQARKPWDRTATEAFF
clone_size: NA
j_call: TRBJ1-1
cdr3_length: 19
d_call: TRBD1
v_call: TRBV14

cdr3_nt: TGTGCCAGCAGCTCGGGGACAGGGGACTACGAGCAGTACTTC
cdr3_aa: CASSSGTGDYEQYF
clone_size: NA
j_call: TRBJ2-7
cdr3_length: 14
d_call: TRBD1
v_call: TRBV7-8

cdr3_nt: TGTGCTAGTGGTTTGGTAGCTCGCGGAGCCTCTGGAAACACCATATATTTT
cdr3_aa: CASGLVARGASGNTIYF
clone_size: NA
j_call: TRBJ1-3
cdr3_length: 17
d_call: NA
v_call: TRBV12-5

cdr3_nt: TGCGCCAGCAGTGAGTTCGAGACACCGCAAGAGACCCAGTACTTC
cdr3_aa: CASSEFETPQETQYF
clone_size: NA
j_call: TRBJ2-5
cdr3_length: 15
d_call: NA
v_call: TRBV10-2

cdr3_nt: TGTGCCAGCAGCCAAGATTCTAGTAAAGGACTCTACGAGCAGTACTTC
cdr3_aa: CASSQDSSKGLYEQYF
clone_size: NA
j_call: TRBJ2-7
cdr3_length: 16
d_call: NA
v_call: TRBV14

cdr3_nt: TGCGCCAGCAGCCAAGTTCTAGCGCTCCAAGAGACCCAGTACTTC
cdr3_aa: CASSQVLALQETQYF
clone_size: once
j_call: TRBJ2-5
cdr3_length: 15
d_call: NA
v_call: TRBV4-3

cdr3_nt: TGCAGCGTTGAGGGGGGTTCTTCCCACAATGAGCAGTTCTTC
cdr3_aa: CSVEGGSSHNEQFF
clone_size: NA
j_call: TRBJ2-1
cdr3_length: 14
d_call: NA
v_call: TRBV29-1

cdr3_nt: TGTGCCAGCAGTGGGGGCGCGGGCACTGAAGCTTTCTTT
cdr3_aa: CASSGGAGTEAFF
clone_size: NA
j_call: TRBJ1-1
cdr3_length: 13
d_call: NA
v_call: TRBV19

cdr3_nt: TGTGCCAGCGCCCCGGGAGGACAGGGGGGGAATGAGCAGTTCTTC
cdr3_aa: CASAPGGQGGNEQFF
clone_size: NA
j_call: TRBJ2-1
cdr3_length: 15
d_call: TRBD1
v_call: TRBV25-1

cdr3_nt: TGTGCCAGCAGCTCTCATTCAGCAGGGAGACAGGAGAATGAAGCTTTCTTT
cdr3_aa: CASSSHSAGRQENEAFF
clone_size: NA
j_call: TRBJ1-1
cdr3_length: 17
d_call: NA
v_call: TRBV5-6

cdr3_nt: TGTGCCTGGAGTGGACATCGCTATGGCTACACCTTC
cdr3_aa: CAWSGHRYGYTF
clone_size: NA
j_call: TRBJ1-2
cdr3_length: 12
d_call: NA
v_call: TRBV30

cdr3_nt: TGTGCCAGCAGCCCTCCTCACGGGGAATTAAGAACCGGGGAGCTGTTTTTT
cdr3_aa: CASSPPHGELRTGELFF
clone_size: NA
j_call: TRBJ2-2
cdr3_length: 17
d_call: NA
v_call: TRBV14

cdr3_nt: TGTGCCAGCAGCTTAGCGGGACTAGCGGACGAGCAGTACTTC
cdr3_aa: CASSLAGLADEQYF
clone_size: NA
j_call: TRBJ2-7
cdr3_length: 14
d_call: TRBD2
v_call: TRBV7-2

cdr3_nt: TGTGCCACCAGCAGAGATCCTCAGGGCGATGAGCAGTTCTTC
cdr3_aa: CATSRDPQGDEQFF
clone_size: few
j_call: TRBJ2-1
cdr3_length: 14
d_call: NA
v_call: TRBV15

cdr3_nt: TGTGCCAGCAGTCTGACGAGGGGGAGGGCCTACGAGCAGTACTTC
cdr3_aa: CASSLTRGRAYEQYF
clone_size: few
j_call: TRBJ2-7
cdr3_length: 15
d_call: NA
v_call: TRBV6-5

cdr3_nt: TGTGCCAGCAGCTTAAGGGGAAATCAGCCCCAGCATTTT
cdr3_aa: CASSLRGNQPQHF
clone_size: NA
j_call: TRBJ1-5
cdr3_length: 13
d_call: NA
v_call: TRBV11-3

cdr3_nt: TGCAGCGTTGAAATCAGGATCGGGAATACGCAGTATTTT
cdr3_aa: CSVEIRIGNTQYF
clone_size: NA
j_call: TRBJ2-3
cdr3_length: 13
d_call: NA
v_call: TRBV29-1

cdr3_nt: TGTGCCAGCAGTGAAGTCGGGACTAGCGGGAGTCTGGGCACCGGGGAGCTGTTTTTT
cdr3_aa: CASSEVGTSGSLGTGELFF
clone_size: NA
j_call: TRBJ2-2
cdr3_length: 19
d_call: TRBD2
v_call: TRBV2

cdr3_nt: TGTGCCAGCAGCTCCCACGGAGGGACGGCAAATCAGCCCCAGCATTTT
cdr3_aa: CASSSHGGTANQPQHF
clone_size: NA
j_call: TRBJ1-5
cdr3_length: 16
d_call: NA
v_call: TRBV7-9

cdr3_nt: TGTGCCAGCAGCCCCGGGGGGGACAGGGCCCGGACTAATGAAAAACTGTTTTTT
cdr3_aa: CASSPGGDRARTNEKLFF
clone_size: NA
j_call: TRBJ1-4
cdr3_length: 18
d_call: TRBD1
v_call: TRBV7-2